These 16 T cell receptor beta chains originate from one sample sequenced in a study of shared clonotypes between healthy human individuals. The assay was immunoSEQ multiplex PCR, and TCRdb's table has in-frame clones only and misses some. The sample holds hundreds of thousands of clones, approximately 96% seen once. Naive CD8 cells lacked CD45RO, underwent positive selection for CCR7 and left out terminally differentiated effector memory CD45RA+ cells. Material for sequencing was naive CD8+ T cells sorted from blood. The receptors stem from a woman under 40 in good health.

The gene calls are TRBV28 and TRBJ2-7, with D hard to call. Germline V gene lookup returns CDR1 MDHEN and CDR2 SYDVKM. Trimming removed 7 bases at V and 3 bases at J, with 13 bases between. The CDR3 has 13 residues. The CDR3 bases are TGTGCCAGCATCCCCTCCCAGCACTACGAGCAGTACTTC. Translating gives CASIPSQHYEQYF.

The V gene is TRBV5-6, the J gene TRBJ1-1; D is perhaps TRBD1 (5 bases). Deletions cut 0 bases from V and 9 bases from J, with 6 bases between. Germline V gene sequence: CDR1 SGHDT, CDR2 YYEEEE. There are 11 residues in the CDR3. Written as DNA, the CDR3 is TGTGCCAGCAGCTTGGGACAGAAAGCTTTCTTT. Its translation: CASSLGQKAFF.

The chain uses TRBV28 and TRBJ2-5; D uncertain. Germline values: CDR1 MDHEN, CDR2 SYDVKM. V was clipped by 2 bases and J by 1 base, with 8 bases between them. This CDR3 comprises 14 residues. CDR3 region: CASSLLPAQETQYF. The CDR3 DNA sequence: TGTGCCAGCAGTTTACTCCCAGCCCAAGAGACCCAGTACTTC.

CDR3 amino acids: CASTEGYYEQYF. CDR3 DNA: TGTGCCAGCACCGAGGGGTACTACGAGCAGTACTTC. The chain joins TRBV2 to TRBJ2-7; tentatively, D is TRBD1 or TRBD2 (5 bases each). The CDR3 extends over 12 amino acids. In germline, CDR1 is SNHLY, CDR2 FYNNEI. The germline V and J ends were trimmed by 7 bases and 3 bases, with 10 bases remaining between them.

The V gene is TRBV9, the J gene TRBJ2-7, with 7 bases that match TRBD1. Germline CDR1 and CDR2: SGDLS and YYNGEE. The ends lost 4 bases at V and 1 base at J; junction bases unmatched: 11. The CDR3 length is 16 residues. The CDR3 bases are TGTGCCAGCAGCTTCAAGGCTAGGGGGCCTTCCTACGAGCAGTACTTC. This codes for CASSFKARGPSYEQYF.

The chain carries TRBV30 and TRBJ1-1; D not certain. Germline V gene lookup returns CDR1 GTSNPN and CDR2 SVGIG (reference sequence). Trimming stripped 2 bases from V and 3 bases from J, with 10 bases between. The CDR3 runs 13 residues. The CDR3 is CAWSIGWDTEAFF. DNA of the CDR3: TGTGCCTGGAGTATCGGATGGGACACTGAAGCTTTCTTT.

V usage is TRBV11-2 and J usage is TRBJ1-1; 8 positions match TRBD1. The CDR3 is 15 amino acids. V dropped 4 bases and J dropped 0; count of bases not matched to a gene: 4. Germline lookup yields CDR1 SGHAT and CDR2 FQNNGV. The chain's CDR3 is CASSSDRGVNTEAFF. Here the CDR3 DNA reads TGTGCCAGCAGCTCCGACAGGGGCGTGAACACTGAAGCTTTCTTT.

This rearrangement joins TRBV9 to TRBJ2-7, with TRBD2 matching over 10 bases. The V segment lost 4 bases and the J segment 5 bases; nucleotides outside the gene matches: 6. The CDR3 loop spans 14 amino acids. The V gene's germline CDR1 is SGDLS and CDR2 YYNGEE. The CDR3 reads CASSLSGRFHEQYF. Here the CDR3 DNA reads TGTGCCAGCAGCCTTAGCGGGAGGTTTCACGAGCAGTACTTC.

This clone is a singleton in its sample. The rearrangement joins TRBV5-1 to TRBJ2-5; D is possibly TRBD1 or TRBD2 (5 bases each). The DNA end is a closer match to TRBJ2-7, so the J assignment may be wrong. CDR1 and CDR2 from the germline V gene are SGHRS and YFSETQ. CDR3 length: 14 residues. CDR3 DNA: TGCGCCAGCTATGAGAGGGGTCCCTCCTACGAGCAGTACTTC. It specifies CASYERGPSYEQYF.

This chain uses TRBV10-2 with TRBJ1-2; D gene uncertain. CDR3 size: 12 residues. Between the trimmed V and J ends, which lost 1 base and 5 bases, there was a span of 5 bases. Germline V gene lookup returns CDR1 WSHSY and CDR2 SAAADI. The CDR3 reads CASSEWEYGYTF. CDR3 bases: TGCGCCAGCAGTGAGTGGGAGTATGGCTACACCTTC.

This CDR3 reads CASSYGLAGVVYNEQFF. The CDR3 bases are TGTGCCAGCAGCTACGGACTAGCGGGAGTTGTCTACAATGAGCAGTTCTTC. The J gene is TRBJ2-1, the V gene TRBV7-2; 13 bases are shared with TRBD2. CDR3 size: 17 residues. Germline V gene lookup returns CDR1 SGHTA and CDR2 FQGNSA. V trimming: 4 bases; J trimming: 3 bases; junction bases outside the gene matches: 6.

CDR3 DNA sequence: TGTGCCAGCAGTACGATCCGGACAGGGAACACTGAAGCTTTCTTT. This translates into CASSTIRTGNTEAFF. The chain is built from TRBV28 and TRBJ1-1, with 7 bases that match TRBD1. Per the germline V gene, CDR1 is MDHEN and CDR2 is SYDVKM. Unmatched junction bases numbered 7, after V lost 5 bases and J lost 1 base. CDR3 length: 15 amino acids.

This clone has only one observation. J is TRBJ2-1 and V is TRBV27; 11 nucleotides align to TRBD2. Germline V lookup: CDR1 MNHEY, CDR2 SMNVEV (reference sequence). Trimming at V came to 5 bases and at J to 3 bases, leaving 6 bases not matched to a gene. This CDR3 spans 16 amino acids. The CDR3 DNA reads TGTGCCAGCAGTATCGACGGGACTAGCGGCTACAATGAGCAGTTCTTC. The encoded protein is CASSIDGTSGYNEQFF.

The chain links TRBV2 to TRBJ2-1; TRBD2 might be the D (5 bases). CDR3 length: 15 residues. Trimming shortened V by 0 bases and J by 7 bases, and 13 bases separated the two germline ends. Germline CDR1 SNHLY, CDR2 FYNNEI. The CDR3 nucleotides are TGTGCCAGCAGTGAAGCGGAGGACCCGAGTAATGAGCAGTTCTTC. Protein product: CASSEAEDPSNEQFF.

The chain couples TRBV27 to TRBJ2-7; D is unclear. Germline V gives CDR1 MNHEY, CDR2 SMNVEV (reference sequence). The germline V and J ends were trimmed by 5 bases and 4 bases, with 12 bases remaining between them. CDR3 length: 13 amino acids. CDR3 region: CASSPLGWYEQYF. The CDR3 DNA reads TGTGCCAGCAGTCCACTCGGGTGGTACGAGCAGTACTTC.

The V call is TRBV2, the J call TRBJ2-1; 8 positions agree with TRBD2. Germline V lookup: CDR1 SNHLY, CDR2 FYNNEI. V shed 4 bases and J 6 bases; nucleotides not matched to a gene: 8. The CDR3 covers 15 residues. CDR3 coding DNA: TGTGCCAGCAGTGGCCCCTTAACTAGCGGCAATGAGCAGTTCTTC. Its translation: CASSGPLTSGNEQFF.